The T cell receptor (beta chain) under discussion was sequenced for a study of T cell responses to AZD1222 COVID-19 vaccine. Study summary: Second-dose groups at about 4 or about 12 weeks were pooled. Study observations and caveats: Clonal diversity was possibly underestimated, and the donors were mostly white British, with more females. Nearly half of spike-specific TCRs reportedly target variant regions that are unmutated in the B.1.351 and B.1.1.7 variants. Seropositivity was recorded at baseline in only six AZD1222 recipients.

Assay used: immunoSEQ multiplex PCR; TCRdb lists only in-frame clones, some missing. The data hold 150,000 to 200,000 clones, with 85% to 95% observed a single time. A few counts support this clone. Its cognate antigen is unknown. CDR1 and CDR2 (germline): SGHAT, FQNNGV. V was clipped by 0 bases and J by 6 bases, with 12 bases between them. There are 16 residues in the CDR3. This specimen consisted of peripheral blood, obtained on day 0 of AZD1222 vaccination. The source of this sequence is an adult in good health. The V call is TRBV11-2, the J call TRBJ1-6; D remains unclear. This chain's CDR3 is CASSLEVRVPNSPLHF. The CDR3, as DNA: TGTGCCAGCAGCTTAGAGGTCAGAGTCCCTAATTCACCCCTCCACTTT.